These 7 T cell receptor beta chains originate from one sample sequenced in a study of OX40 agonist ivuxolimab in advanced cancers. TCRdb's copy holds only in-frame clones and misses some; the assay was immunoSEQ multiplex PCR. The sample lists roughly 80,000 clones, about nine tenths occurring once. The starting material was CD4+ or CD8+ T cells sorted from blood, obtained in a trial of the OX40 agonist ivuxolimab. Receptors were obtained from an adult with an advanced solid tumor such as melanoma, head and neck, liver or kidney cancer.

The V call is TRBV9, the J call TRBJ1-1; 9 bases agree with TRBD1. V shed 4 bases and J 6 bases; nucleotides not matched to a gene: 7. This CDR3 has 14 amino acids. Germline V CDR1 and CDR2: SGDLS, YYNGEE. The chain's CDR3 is CASSTGQGRSEAFF. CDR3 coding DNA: TGTGCCAGCAGCACGGGACAGGGTAGGTCTGAAGCTTTCTTT.

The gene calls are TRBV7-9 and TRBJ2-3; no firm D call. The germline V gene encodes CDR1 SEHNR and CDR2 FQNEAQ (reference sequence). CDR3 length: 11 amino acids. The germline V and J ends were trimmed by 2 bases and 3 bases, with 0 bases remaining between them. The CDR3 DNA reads TGTGCCAGCAGCTTAACAGATACGCAGTATTTT. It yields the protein CASSLTDTQYF.

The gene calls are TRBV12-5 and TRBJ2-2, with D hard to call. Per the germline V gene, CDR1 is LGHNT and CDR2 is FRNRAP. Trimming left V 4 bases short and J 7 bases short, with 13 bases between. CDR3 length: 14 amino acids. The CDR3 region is CASGYSPGDGELFF. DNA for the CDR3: TGTGCTAGTGGTTACTCCCCTGGGGACGGGGAGCTGTTTTTT.

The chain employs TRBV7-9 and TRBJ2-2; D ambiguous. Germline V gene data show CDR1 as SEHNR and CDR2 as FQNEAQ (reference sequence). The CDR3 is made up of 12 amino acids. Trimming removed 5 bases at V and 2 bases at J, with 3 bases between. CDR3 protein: CASSPNTGELFF. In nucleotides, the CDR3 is TGTGCCAGCAGCCCCAACACCGGGGAGCTGTTTTTT.

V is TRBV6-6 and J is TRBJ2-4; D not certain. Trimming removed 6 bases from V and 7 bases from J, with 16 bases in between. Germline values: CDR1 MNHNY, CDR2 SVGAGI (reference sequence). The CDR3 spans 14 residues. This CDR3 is CASSRVIPANIQYF. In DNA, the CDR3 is TGTGCCAGCAGCCGGGTCATCCCGGCCAACATTCAGTACTTC.

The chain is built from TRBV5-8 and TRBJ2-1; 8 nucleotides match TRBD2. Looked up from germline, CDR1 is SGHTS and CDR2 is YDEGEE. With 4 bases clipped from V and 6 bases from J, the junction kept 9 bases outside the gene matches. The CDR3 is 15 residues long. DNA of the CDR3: TGTGCCAGCAGCCCACTGGGACTAGACCGCAATGAGCAGTTCTTC. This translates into CASSPLGLDRNEQFF.

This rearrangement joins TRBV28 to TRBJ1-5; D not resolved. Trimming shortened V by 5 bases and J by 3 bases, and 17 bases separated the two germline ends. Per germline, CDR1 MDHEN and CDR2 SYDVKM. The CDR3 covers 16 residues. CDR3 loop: CASSPHQPWYNQPQHF. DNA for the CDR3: TGTGCCAGCAGTCCCCACCAGCCGTGGTACAATCAGCCCCAGCATTTT.